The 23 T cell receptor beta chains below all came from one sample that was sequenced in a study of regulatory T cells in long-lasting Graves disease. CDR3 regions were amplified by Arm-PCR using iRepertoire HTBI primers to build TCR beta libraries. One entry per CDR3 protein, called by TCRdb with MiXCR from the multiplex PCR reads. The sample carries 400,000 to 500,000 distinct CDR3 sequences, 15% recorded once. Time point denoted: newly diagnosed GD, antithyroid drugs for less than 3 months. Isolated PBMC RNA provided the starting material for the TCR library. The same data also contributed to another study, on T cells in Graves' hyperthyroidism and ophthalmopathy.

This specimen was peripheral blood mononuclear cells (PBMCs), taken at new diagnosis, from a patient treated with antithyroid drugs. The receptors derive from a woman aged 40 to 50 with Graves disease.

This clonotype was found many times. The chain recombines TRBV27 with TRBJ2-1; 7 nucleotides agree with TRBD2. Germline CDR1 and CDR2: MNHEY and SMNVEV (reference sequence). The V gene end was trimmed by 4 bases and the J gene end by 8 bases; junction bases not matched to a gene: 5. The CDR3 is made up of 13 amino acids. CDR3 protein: CASSWGRGDEQFF. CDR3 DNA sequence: TGTGCCAGCAGTTGGGGACGGGGGGATGAGCAGTTCTTC.

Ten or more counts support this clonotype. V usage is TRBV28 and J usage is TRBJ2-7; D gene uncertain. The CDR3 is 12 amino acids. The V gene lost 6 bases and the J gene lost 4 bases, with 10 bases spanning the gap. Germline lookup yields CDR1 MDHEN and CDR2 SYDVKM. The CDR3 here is CASSFPRYEQYF. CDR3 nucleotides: TGTGCCAGCAGCTTTCCTAGGTACGAGCAGTACTTC.

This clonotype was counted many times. The CDR3 nucleotides are TGCGCCAGCAGTCACCTTAGCAGTCAAATCCACGAGCAGTACTTC. Translation: CASSHLSSQIHEQYF. This chain links TRBV10-1 with TRBJ2-7; D call uncertain. V lost 5 bases, J lost 5 bases, and 19 bases lay in between. The CDR3 spans 15 residues. Germline loops: CDR1 WNHNN, CDR2 SYGVQD (reference sequence).

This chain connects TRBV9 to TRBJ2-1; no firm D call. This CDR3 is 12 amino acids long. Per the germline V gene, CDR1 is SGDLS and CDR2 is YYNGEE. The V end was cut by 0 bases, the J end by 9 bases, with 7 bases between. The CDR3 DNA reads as TGTGCCAGCAGCGTAGGTGTGGGTGAGCAGTTCTTC. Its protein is CASSVGVGEQFF.

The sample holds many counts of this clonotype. CDR3 sequence: CASSRIPGRPHTGELFF. The CDR3 bases are TGTGCCAGCAGCCGAATCCCCGGGAGGCCCCACACCGGGGAGCTGTTTTTT. The chain employs TRBV11-2 and TRBJ2-2; 7 bases map to TRBD2. The junction had 12 bases not matched to a gene; V was cut back by 5 bases and J by 3 bases. Looked up from germline, CDR1 is SGHAT and CDR2 is FQNNGV. The CDR3 contains 17 residues.

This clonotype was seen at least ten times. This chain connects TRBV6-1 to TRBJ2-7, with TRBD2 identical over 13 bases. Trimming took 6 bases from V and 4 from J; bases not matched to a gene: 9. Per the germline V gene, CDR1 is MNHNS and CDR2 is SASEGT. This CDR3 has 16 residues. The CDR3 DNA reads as TGTGCCAGCAGACCAAACGGACTAGCGGGAGCTTACGAGCAGTACTTC. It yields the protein CASRPNGLAGAYEQYF.

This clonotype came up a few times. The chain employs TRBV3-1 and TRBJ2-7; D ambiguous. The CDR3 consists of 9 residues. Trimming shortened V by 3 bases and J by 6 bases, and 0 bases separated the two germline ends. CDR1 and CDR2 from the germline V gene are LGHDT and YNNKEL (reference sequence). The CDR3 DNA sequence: TGTGCCAGCAGCCACGAGCAGTACTTC. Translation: CASSHEQYF.

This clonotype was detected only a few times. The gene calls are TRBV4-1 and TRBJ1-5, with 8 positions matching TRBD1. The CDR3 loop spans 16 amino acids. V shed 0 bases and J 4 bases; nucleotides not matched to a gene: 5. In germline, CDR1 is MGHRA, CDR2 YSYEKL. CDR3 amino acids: CASSQEMDRANQPQHF. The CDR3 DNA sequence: TGCGCCAGCAGCCAAGAAATGGACAGGGCTAATCAGCCCCAGCATTTT.

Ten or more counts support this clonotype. CDR3 nucleotide sequence: TGTGCCAGCAGCCCCCGACTAGCGGGAGCGCCGAGCTCCTACAATGAGCAGTTCTTC. Translated: CASSPRLAGAPSSYNEQFF. V is TRBV11-2 and J is TRBJ2-1; 12 nucleotides line up with TRBD2. The V and J ends lost 5 bases and 0 bases, in that order; junction bases with no gene match: 11. The CDR3 has 19 amino acids. The V gene's germline CDR1 is SGHAT and CDR2 FQNNGV.

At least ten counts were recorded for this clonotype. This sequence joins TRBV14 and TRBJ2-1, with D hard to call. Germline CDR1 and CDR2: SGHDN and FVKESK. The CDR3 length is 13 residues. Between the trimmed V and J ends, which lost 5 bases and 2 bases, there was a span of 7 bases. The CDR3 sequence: CASSIHPYNEQFF. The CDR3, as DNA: TGTGCCAGCAGCATACACCCCTACAATGAGCAGTTCTTC. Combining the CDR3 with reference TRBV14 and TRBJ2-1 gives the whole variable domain EAGVTQFPSHSVIEKGQTVTLRCDPISGHDNLYWYRRVMGKEIKFLLHFVKESKQDESGMPNNRFLAERTGGTYSTLKVQPAELEDSGVYFCASSIHPYNEQFFGPGTRLTVL.

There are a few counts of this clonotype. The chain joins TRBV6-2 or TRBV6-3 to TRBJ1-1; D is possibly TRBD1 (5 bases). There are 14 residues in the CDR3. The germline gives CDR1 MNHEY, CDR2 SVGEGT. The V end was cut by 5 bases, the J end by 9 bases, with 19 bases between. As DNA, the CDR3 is TGTGCCAGCAGTCCCAGAATACCTGGGGGGAAAGCTTTCTTT. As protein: CASSPRIPGGKAFF.

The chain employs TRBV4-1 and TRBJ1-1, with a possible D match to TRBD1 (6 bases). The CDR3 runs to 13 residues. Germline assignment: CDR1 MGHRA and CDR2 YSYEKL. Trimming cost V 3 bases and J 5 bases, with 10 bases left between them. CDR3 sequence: CASSHGRGTEAFF. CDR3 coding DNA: TGCGCCAGCAGCCACGGTAGGGGGACTGAAGCTTTCTTT.

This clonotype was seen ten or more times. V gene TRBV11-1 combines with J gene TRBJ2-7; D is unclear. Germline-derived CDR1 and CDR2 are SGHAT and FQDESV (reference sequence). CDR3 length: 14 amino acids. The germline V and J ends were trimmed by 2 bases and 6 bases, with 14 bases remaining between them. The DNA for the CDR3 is TGTGCCAGCAGCTTATATGAGGAAGGATCCGAGCAGTACTTC. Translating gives CASSLYEEGSEQYF.

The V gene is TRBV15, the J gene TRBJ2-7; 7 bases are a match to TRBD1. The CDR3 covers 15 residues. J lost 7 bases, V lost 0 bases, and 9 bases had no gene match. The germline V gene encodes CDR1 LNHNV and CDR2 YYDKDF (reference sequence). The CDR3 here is CATSREEQGLGEQYF. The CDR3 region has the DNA TGTGCCACCAGCAGAGAGGAACAGGGGTTGGGGGAGCAGTACTTC. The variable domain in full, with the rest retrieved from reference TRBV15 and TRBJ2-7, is DAMVIQNPRYQVTQFGKPVTLSCSQTLNHNVMYWYQQKSSQAPKLLFHYYDKDFNNEADTPDNFQSRRPNTSFCFLDIRSPGLGDTAMYLCATSREEQGLGEQYFGPGTRLTVT.

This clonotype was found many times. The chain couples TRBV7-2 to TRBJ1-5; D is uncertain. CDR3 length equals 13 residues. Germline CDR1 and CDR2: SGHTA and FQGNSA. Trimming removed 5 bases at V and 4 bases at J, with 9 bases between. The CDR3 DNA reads TGTGCCAGCAGCCGATCCACAAATCAGCCCCAGCATTTT. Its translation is CASSRSTNQPQHF.

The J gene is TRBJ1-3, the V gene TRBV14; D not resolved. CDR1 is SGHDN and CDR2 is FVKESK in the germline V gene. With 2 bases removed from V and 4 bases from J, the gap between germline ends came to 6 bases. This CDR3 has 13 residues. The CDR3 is CASSQRPGNTIYF. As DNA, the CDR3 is TGTGCCAGCAGCCAAAGGCCGGGAAACACCATATATTTT. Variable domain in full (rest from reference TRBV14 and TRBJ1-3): EAGVTQFPSHSVIEKGQTVTLRCDPISGHDNLYWYRRVMGKEIKFLLHFVKESKQDESGMPNNRFLAERTGGTYSTLKVQPAELEDSGVYFCASSQRPGNTIYFGEGSWLTVV.

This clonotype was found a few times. The CDR3 reads CASGFILAGGPPTDTQYF. The CDR3 nucleotides are TGTGCTAGTGGTTTTATACTAGCGGGAGGGCCCCCCACAGATACGCAGTATTTT. This chain connects TRBV12-5 to TRBJ2-3, with 13 positions matching TRBD2. Unmatched junction bases numbered 8, after V lost 3 bases and J lost 2 bases. This CDR3 spans 18 amino acids. Per the germline V gene, CDR1 is LGHNT and CDR2 is FRNRAP.

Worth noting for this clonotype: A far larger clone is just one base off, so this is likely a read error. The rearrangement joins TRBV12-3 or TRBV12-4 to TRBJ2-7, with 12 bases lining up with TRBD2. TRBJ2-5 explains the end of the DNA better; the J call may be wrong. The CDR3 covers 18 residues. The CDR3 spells CASSLGASGGAGQETQYF. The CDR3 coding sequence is TGTGCCAGCAGCCTAGGGGCTAGCGGGGGGGCCGGGCAAGAGACCCAGTACTTC.

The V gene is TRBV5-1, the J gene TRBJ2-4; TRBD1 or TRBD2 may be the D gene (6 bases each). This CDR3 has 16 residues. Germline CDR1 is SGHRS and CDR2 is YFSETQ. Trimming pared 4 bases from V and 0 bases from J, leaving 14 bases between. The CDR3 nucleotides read TGCGCCAGCAGCCCGGGGGCCATAGTAGCCAAAAACATTCAGTACTTC. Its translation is CASSPGAIVAKNIQYF.

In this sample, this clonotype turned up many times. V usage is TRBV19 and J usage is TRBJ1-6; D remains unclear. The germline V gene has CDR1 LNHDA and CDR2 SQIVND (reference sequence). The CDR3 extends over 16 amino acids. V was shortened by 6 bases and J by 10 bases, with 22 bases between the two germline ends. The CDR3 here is CASSLTLWGTRSPLHF. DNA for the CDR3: TGTGCCAGTAGCCTAACCCTGTGGGGAACTCGATCACCCCTCCACTTT.

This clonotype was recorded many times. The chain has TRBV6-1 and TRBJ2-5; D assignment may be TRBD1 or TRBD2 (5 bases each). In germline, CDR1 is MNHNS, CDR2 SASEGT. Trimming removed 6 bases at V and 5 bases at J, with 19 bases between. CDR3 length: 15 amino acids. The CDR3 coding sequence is TGTGCCAGCAGACGGCCGGCGGCAGGGACCGAGACCCAGTACTTC. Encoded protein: CASRRPAAGTETQYF.

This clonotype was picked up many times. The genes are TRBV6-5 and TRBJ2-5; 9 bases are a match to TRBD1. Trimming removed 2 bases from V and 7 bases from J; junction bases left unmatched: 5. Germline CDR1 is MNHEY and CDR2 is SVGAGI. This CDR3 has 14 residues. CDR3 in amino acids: CASSYDRGSGTQYF. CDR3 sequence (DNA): TGTGCCAGCAGTTACGACAGGGGGTCGGGGACCCAGTACTTC.

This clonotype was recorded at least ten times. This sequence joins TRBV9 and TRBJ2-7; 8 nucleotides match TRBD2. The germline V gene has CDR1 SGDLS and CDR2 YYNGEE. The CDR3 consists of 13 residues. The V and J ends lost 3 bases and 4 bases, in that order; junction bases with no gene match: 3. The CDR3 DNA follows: TGTGCCAGCAGCGCTAGCGGGTATTACGAGCAGTACTTC. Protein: CASSASGYYEQYF.